This T cell receptor beta chain was captured in a study of CD8+ T cells in alopecia areata. Germline V gene sequence: CDR1 SGHRS, CDR2 YFSETQ. This CDR3 spans 16 amino acids. V shed 1 base and J 7 bases; nucleotides not matched to a gene: 5. As regards this clone: What it binds is unknown.

RNA was extracted and reverse transcribed into cDNA as the sequencing template. The assay was immunoSEQ multiplex PCR, and TCRdb's table has in-frame clones only and misses some. Among about 190,000 clones, 60% were seen once, and the ten largest hold approximately 1%. General study results and limits: Under tofacitinib, fewer expanded CD8+ clones appeared among the top 100 scalp clones. Only a single nonresponder existed, so baseline CD8+ expansion links stay unclear. TCR sharing across patients was less clear than in mice, possibly HLA-related.

Treatment described: oral pan-JAK inhibitor, 5-10 mg twice daily. Both peripheral blood and punch biopsies of lesional scalp skin were obtained from patients who had alopecia areata. The sequencing used CD4+ T cells sorted from blood, collected at week 24, from a patient treated with tofacitinib. This clonotype was sampled from a human donor with alopecia areata. The gene calls are TRBV5-1 and TRBJ1-6, with 10 positions matching TRBD1. CDR3 sequence: CASSLTPGQGNSPLHF. The CDR3 nucleotides are TGCGCCAGCAGCTTGACCCCGGGACAGGGGAATTCACCCCTCCACTTT.